The 22 T cell receptor beta chains in this list originate from one sample, sequenced in a study of cytomegalovirus exposure and HLA in healthy donors. Assay used: immunoSEQ multiplex PCR; TCRdb lists only in-frame clones, some missing. The sample contains 150,000 to 200,000 clones, more than 70% of which appear only once. The sequenced sample was PBMCs. The source is a woman between 18 and 29 years old in good health and CMV-seronegative.

This chain joins TRBV10-2 and TRBJ1-2; 8 bases line up with TRBD1. This CDR3 region has 13 residues. The J segment lost 4 bases and the V segment lost 8 bases, leaving 6 bases of the junction unmatched. Germline V lookup: CDR1 WSHSY, CDR2 SAAADI. For the CDR3, the DNA is TGCGCCAGCTGGACAGGGCCGGGCTATGGCTACACCTTC. Translating gives CASWTGPGYGYTF.

The chain is built from TRBV2 and TRBJ2-1, with TRBD2 matching over 8 bases. This CDR3 spans 14 amino acids. Germline loops: CDR1 SNHLY, CDR2 FYNNEI. Trimming cost V 5 bases and J 8 bases; bases outside gene matches: 8. The CDR3 loop reads CASSSREGQDEQFF. Here the CDR3 DNA reads TGTGCCAGCAGTAGTCGGGAGGGCCAGGATGAGCAGTTCTTC.

J is TRBJ2-7 and V is TRBV5-1; TRBD1 is a possible D gene (5 bases). The V gene lost 1 base and the J gene lost 0 bases, with 8 bases spanning the gap. The CDR3 has 14 residues. Germline V CDR1 and CDR2: SGHRS, YFSETQ. CDR3 DNA: TGCGCCAGCAGCTTGCTGGACAACTCCTACGAGCAGTACTTC. Amino acid sequence: CASSLLDNSYEQYF.

The rearrangement uses TRBV15 and TRBJ1-5, with TRBD1 matching 7 bases. V was pared by 4 bases and J by 3 bases, with 6 bases of the junction left unmatched. From germline, CDR1 is LNHNV and CDR2 YYDKDF (reference sequence). This CDR3 region has 15 residues. The CDR3 reads CATSTLGQINQPQHF. Here the CDR3 DNA reads TGTGCCACCAGCACCCTGGGACAGATCAATCAGCCCCAGCATTTT.

The V call is TRBV27, the J call TRBJ2-5; 12 bases are shared with TRBD2. The CDR3 loop spans 17 amino acids. Per the germline V gene, CDR1 is MNHEY and CDR2 is SMNVEV (reference sequence). J gave up 5 bases and V 1 base, and 8 bases lay outside the gene matches. The CDR3, as DNA: TGTGCCAGCAGTTTATTGGCTAGCGGGGGGGCGGGGGAGACCCAGTACTTC. It encodes CASSLLASGGAGETQYF.

The CDR3 DNA is TGTGCCAGCAGCTTGGGACAGGGGAGTCAGCCCCAGCATTTT. Amino acids: CASSLGQGSQPQHF. The chain recombines TRBV5-6 with TRBJ1-5; 8 positions match TRBD1. This CDR3 comprises 14 residues. Germline lookup yields CDR1 SGHDT and CDR2 YYEEEE. V was clipped by 0 bases and J by 6 bases; unmatched bases: 2. The full variable domain, its missing parts supplied by reference TRBV5-6 and TRBJ1-5, is DAGVTQSPTHLIKTRGQQVTLRCSPKSGHDTVSWYQQALGQGPQFIFQYYEEEERQRGNFPDRFSGHQFPNYSSELNVNALLLGDSALYLCASSLGQGSQPQHFGDGTRLSIL.

This chain links TRBV5-4 with TRBJ2-3, with TRBD2 matching over 7 bases. The CDR3 extends over 15 amino acids. J was trimmed by 0 bases and V by 0 bases; bases with no gene match: 1. Germline CDR1 and CDR2: SGHNT and YYREEE (reference sequence). The CDR3 loop reads CASSLEGGSTDTQYF. In nucleotides, the CDR3 is TGTGCCAGCAGCTTGGAGGGAGGGAGCACAGATACGCAGTATTTT.

This clone was picked up a small number of times. The V and J genes are TRBV7-9 and TRBJ1-3; no firm D call. This CDR3 region has 12 residues. The ends were cut back, 11 bases at V and 0 bases at J, with 8 bases in the middle. CDR1 is SEHNR and CDR2 is FQNEAQ in the germline V gene (reference sequence). CDR3 sequence: CALLSSGNTIYF. For the CDR3, the DNA is TGTGCCCTTCTTAGCTCTGGAAACACCATATATTTT.

The chain couples TRBV2 to TRBJ1-1; 8 nucleotides line up with TRBD1. Trimming at V came to 1 base and at J to 1 base, leaving 5 bases not matched to a gene. The CDR3 sequence is 16 residues long. Germline V gives CDR1 SNHLY, CDR2 FYNNEI. The CDR3 here is CASSEDPGGWNTEAFF. DNA of the CDR3: TGTGCCAGCAGTGAAGATCCAGGGGGCTGGAACACTGAAGCTTTCTTT.

This chain uses TRBV18 with TRBJ2-7; 7 nucleotides match TRBD2. Germline trimming cut 3 bases from V and 3 bases from J; bases unmatched to any gene: 2. CDR3 length: 13 amino acids. Germline V gene data show CDR1 as KGHSH and CDR2 as LQKENI. The CDR3 here is CASSPGGSYEQYF. In DNA, the CDR3 is TGTGCCAGCTCACCGGGGGGGAGCTACGAGCAGTACTTC.

The chain carries TRBV4-2 and TRBJ2-3; 8 positions agree with TRBD2. This CDR3 contains 15 residues. Unmatched junction bases numbered 10, after V lost 4 bases and J lost 7 bases. Germline CDR1 LGHNA, CDR2 YNFKEQ. The CDR3 spells CASSPGGGSAYTQYF. In DNA, the CDR3 is TGTGCCAGCAGCCCCGGGGGGGGGTCCGCCTATACGCAGTATTTT.

This clone appeared once. This chain uses TRBV5-1 with TRBJ1-1; 7 nucleotides agree with TRBD1. The trim removed 3 bases at V and 4 bases at J, leaving 12 bases unmatched. Germline V gene data show CDR1 as SGHRS and CDR2 as YFSETQ. The CDR3 runs to 16 residues. CDR3 sequence: CASSSKGAGRFTEAFF. CDR3 bases: TGCGCCAGCAGCTCCAAGGGGGCGGGTAGGTTCACTGAAGCTTTCTTT.

This chain links TRBV11-1 with TRBJ1-1, with TRBD1 matching 7 bases. The CDR3 sequence is 15 residues long. Germline V lookup: CDR1 SGHAT, CDR2 FQDESV (reference sequence). Germline trimming cut 2 bases from V and 0 bases from J; bases unmatched to any gene: 3. Written as DNA, the CDR3 is TGTGCCAGCAGCTTATACAGGGGTCTGAACACTGAAGCTTTCTTT. Protein: CASSLYRGLNTEAFF.

The chain is built from TRBV19 and TRBJ1-3, with D uncertain. The CDR3 covers 12 residues. Trimming took off 10 bases at V and 0 bases at J, with 7 bases between the two ends. Germline lookup yields CDR1 LNHDA and CDR2 SQIVND (reference sequence). This CDR3 is CATEYSGNTIYF. The CDR3 bases are TGTGCCACCGAGTACTCTGGAAACACCATATATTTT.

The chain is built from TRBV30 and TRBJ1-3; 7 nucleotides agree with TRBD1. This CDR3 comprises 16 residues. Germline V gene data show CDR1 as GTSNPN and CDR2 as SVGIG (reference sequence). The ends lost 2 bases at V and 0 bases at J; junction bases unmatched: 7. CDR3 bases: TGTGCCTGGAGTTTGGGACAGAGGGTCTCTGGAAACACCATATATTTT. Residues: CAWSLGQRVSGNTIYF. Based on the CDR3 plus reference TRBV30 and TRBJ1-3, the full variable domain is SQTIHQWPATLVQPVGSPLSLECTVEGTSNPNLYWYRQAAGRGLQLLFYSVGIGQISSEVPQNLSASRPQDRQFILSSKKLLLSDSGFYLCAWSLGQRVSGNTIYFGEGSWLTVV.

The chain is built from TRBV15 and TRBJ2-1, with 8 bases matching TRBD1. This CDR3 is built from 12 residues. Germline CDR1 reads LNHNV; CDR2 reads YYDKDF (reference sequence). V lost 5 bases, J lost 10 bases, and 4 bases stayed unmatched. This chain's CDR3 is CATSARGPEQFF. CDR3 coding DNA: TGTGCCACCAGCGCCAGGGGGCCGGAGCAGTTCTTC. Supplemented by reference TRBV15 and TRBJ2-1, the full variable domain reads DAMVIQNPRYQVTQFGKPVTLSCSQTLNHNVMYWYQQKSSQAPKLLFHYYDKDFNNEADTPDNFQSRRPNTSFCFLDIRSPGLGDTAMYLCATSARGPEQFFGPGTRLTVL.

The chain couples TRBV27 to TRBJ2-7; weak D call: TRBD1 (6 bases). Trimming left V 1 base short and J 5 bases short, with 18 bases between. In germline, CDR1 is MNHEY, CDR2 SMNVEV (reference sequence). The CDR3 loop spans 16 amino acids. The CDR3 DNA sequence: TGTGCCAGCAGTTTATTTACAGGGACGGGTCATAACGAGCAGTACTTC. Its protein product is CASSLFTGTGHNEQYF.

The table lists this clone with a count of one. The chain carries TRBV10-3 and TRBJ2-2; 12 nucleotides line up with TRBD1. The CDR3 is 17 amino acids. In germline, CDR1 is ENHRY, CDR2 SYGVKD. Trimming removed 5 bases from V and 4 bases from J; junction bases left unmatched: 8. The CDR3 spells CAISPGQGAPGTGELFF. The CDR3 DNA follows: TGTGCCATCAGTCCGGGACAGGGGGCGCCTGGCACCGGGGAGCTGTTTTTT.

This rearrangement joins TRBV7-6 to TRBJ2-5, with D tentatively TRBD2 (6 bases). Trimming took 2 bases from V and 5 from J, leaving 12 bases between them. The CDR3 spans 14 residues. In germline, CDR1 is SGHVS, CDR2 FNYEAQ. The DNA for the CDR3 is TGTGCCAGCAGCTTAAATCCGGCGGGGGAGACCCAGTACTTC. As protein: CASSLNPAGETQYF.

The chain carries TRBV14 and TRBJ2-7, with 7 bases lining up with TRBD2. The CDR3 length is 14 residues. The ends lost 4 bases at V and 1 base at J; junction bases unmatched: 4. Looked up from germline, CDR1 is SGHDN and CDR2 is FVKESK. The CDR3 region is CASSPMGGSYEQYF. CDR3 bases: TGTGCCAGCAGCCCAATGGGAGGGTCCTACGAGCAGTACTTC.

This CDR3 is CASSPEGLAHYNEQFF. The CDR3 bases are TGCGCCAGCAGCCCTGAAGGACTAGCCCATTACAATGAGCAGTTCTTC. V is TRBV4-1 and J is TRBJ2-1; 8 bases map to TRBD2. Germline V gives CDR1 MGHRA, CDR2 YSYEKL. This CDR3 comprises 16 residues. J was trimmed by 4 bases and V by 4 bases; bases with no gene match: 9.

The chain links TRBV7-3 to TRBJ2-3; tentative D call: TRBD1 (6 bases). From germline, CDR1 is SGHTA and CDR2 FQGTGA. The ends were cut back, 5 bases at V and 6 bases at J, with 12 bases in the middle. The CDR3 totals 13 residues. The CDR3 DNA reads as TGTGCCAGCAGCGACCCCGACAGGGATACGCAGTATTTT. Residues: CASSDPDRDTQYF.